Here is one T cell receptor (beta chain) with its context. The table came from immunoSEQ multiplex PCR; TCRdb's copy has only in-frame clones and leaves some out. The sample contains about 2.3 million clones, over 90% of which appear only once. Trimming stripped 4 bases from V and 0 bases from J, with 13 bases between. The germline V gene encodes CDR1 MDHEN and CDR2 SYDVKM. CDR3 size: 16 residues. These data originate in a study of shared clonotypes between healthy human individuals. Sample: naive CD4+ T cells from PBMCs. Noted subset: CD45RA+ positively selected. The TCR originated in a man aged 18 to 30 in good health. Some clones in this sample may be carry-over from other donors' samples. The rearrangement joins TRBV28 to TRBJ1-5; weak D call: TRBD1 (5 bases). CDR3 sequence (DNA): TGTGCCAGCAGTTCCCCCCAGGGATATAGCAATCAGCCCCAGCATTTT. Its translation: CASSSPQGYSNQPQHF.